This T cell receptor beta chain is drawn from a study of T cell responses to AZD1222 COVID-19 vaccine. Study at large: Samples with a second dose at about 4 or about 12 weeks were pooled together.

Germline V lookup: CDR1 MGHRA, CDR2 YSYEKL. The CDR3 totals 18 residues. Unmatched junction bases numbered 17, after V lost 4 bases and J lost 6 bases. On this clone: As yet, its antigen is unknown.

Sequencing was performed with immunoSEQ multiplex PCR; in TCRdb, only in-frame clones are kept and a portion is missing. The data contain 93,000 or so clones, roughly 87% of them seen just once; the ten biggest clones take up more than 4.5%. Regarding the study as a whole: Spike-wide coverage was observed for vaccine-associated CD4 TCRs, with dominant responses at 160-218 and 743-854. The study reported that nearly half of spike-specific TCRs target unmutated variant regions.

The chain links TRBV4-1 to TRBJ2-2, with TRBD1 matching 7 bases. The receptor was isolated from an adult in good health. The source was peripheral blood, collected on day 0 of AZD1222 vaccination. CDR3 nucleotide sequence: TGCGCCAGCAGCCGAGTCCTGGGGCGCAGGGGGATTTCCGGGGAGCTGTTTTTT. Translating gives CASSRVLGRRGISGELFF.